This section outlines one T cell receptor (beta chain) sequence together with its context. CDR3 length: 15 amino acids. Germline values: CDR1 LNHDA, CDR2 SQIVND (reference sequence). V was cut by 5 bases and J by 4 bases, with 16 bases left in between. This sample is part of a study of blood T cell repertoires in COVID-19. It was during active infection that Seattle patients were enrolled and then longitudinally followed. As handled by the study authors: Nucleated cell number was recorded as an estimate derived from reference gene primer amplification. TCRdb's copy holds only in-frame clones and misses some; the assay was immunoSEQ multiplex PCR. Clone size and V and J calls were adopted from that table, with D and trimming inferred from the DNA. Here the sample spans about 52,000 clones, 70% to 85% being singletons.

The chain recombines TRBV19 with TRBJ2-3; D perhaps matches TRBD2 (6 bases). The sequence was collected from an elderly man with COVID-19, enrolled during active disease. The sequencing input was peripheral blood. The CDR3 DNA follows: TGTGCCAGTAGTCTTAGCGGTTTCCGCCCAGATACGCAGTATTTT. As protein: CASSLSGFRPDTQYF. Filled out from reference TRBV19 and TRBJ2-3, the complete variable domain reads DGGITQSPKYLFRKEGQNVTLSCEQNLNHDAMYWYRQDPGQGLRLIYYSQIVNDFQKGDIAEGYSVSREKKESFPLTVTSAQKNPTAFYLCASSLSGFRPDTQYFGPGTRLTVL.